The TCR beta chain under discussion was sequenced for a study of T cell responses to AZD1222 COVID-19 vaccine. Overall study context: Second doses were pooled across both intervals (about 4 or about 12 weeks). Findings and caveats of the study: Spike-specific TCRs gained breadth and depth after people received two AZD1222 doses. White British ancestry dominated among donors, who included more females, and clonal diversity was possibly underestimated.

In the case of this clone: Its specificity is unknown.

V dropped 1 base and J dropped 2; count of bases not matched to a gene: 6. Germline V gene sequence: CDR1 LGHNA, CDR2 YNFKEQ. CDR3 length: 17 amino acids. This table comes from immunoSEQ multiplex PCR, and its TCRdb copy is limited to in-frame clones, with some not included. The table has about 140,000 clones, about nine tenths seen once. The rearrangement links TRBV4-2 to TRBJ2-2; 8 bases align to TRBD2. This clonotype was sampled from an adult in good health. The sequences come from peripheral blood, collected on day 0 of AZD1222 vaccination. CDR3 protein: CASSQGVSGDNTGELFF. The DNA for the CDR3 is TGTGCCAGCAGCCAAGGGGTTAGCGGGGACAACACCGGGGAGCTGTTTTTT.